The clone carrying this T cell receptor (beta chain) showed up just a few times. This sample is part of a study of T-cell memory formation after mild COVID-19. The overall study: Largely, the TCR clusters proved donor specific.

Germline loops: CDR1 DFQATT, CDR2 SNEGSKA (reference sequence). The CDR3 has 16 amino acids. V shed 3 bases, J shed 8 bases, and the junction held 15 bases outside the gene matches. One entry per CDR3 protein results from TCRdb running MiXCR on the 5' RACE reads. The sample yields 540,000 or so distinct CDR3 sequences, just over 20% seen once. The chain couples TRBV20-1 to TRBJ2-2; 7 bases are a match to TRBD1. What was sequenced was PBMCs or a T cell subset sorted from them (not recorded which). The origin of this receptor is an adult woman who had mild COVID-19 (a few samples of this study predate the infection). Cell type and time point are not known. As DNA, the CDR3 is TGCAGTGCTAGGAAACGACAGGGAATTCTAGGGGGGGAGCTGTTTTTT. Its protein product is CSARKRQGILGGELFF.